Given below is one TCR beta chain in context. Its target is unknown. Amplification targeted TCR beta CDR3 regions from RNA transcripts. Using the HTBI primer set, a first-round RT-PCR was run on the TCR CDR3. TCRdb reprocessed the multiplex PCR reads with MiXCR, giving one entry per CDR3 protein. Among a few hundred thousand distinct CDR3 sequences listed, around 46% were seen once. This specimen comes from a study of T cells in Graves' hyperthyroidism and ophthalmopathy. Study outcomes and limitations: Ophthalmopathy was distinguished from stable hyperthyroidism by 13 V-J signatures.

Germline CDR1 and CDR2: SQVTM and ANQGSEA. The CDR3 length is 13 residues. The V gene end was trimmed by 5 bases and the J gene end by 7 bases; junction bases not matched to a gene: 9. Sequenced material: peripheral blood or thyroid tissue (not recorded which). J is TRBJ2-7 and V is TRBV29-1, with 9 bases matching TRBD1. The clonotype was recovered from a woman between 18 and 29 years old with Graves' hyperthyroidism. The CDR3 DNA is TGCAGCGTTATCGGACAGGGGACCGGGGAGCAGTACTTC. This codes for CSVIGQGTGEQYF.